The rows below give T cell receptor beta chains drawn from one sample of a study of blood T cell repertoires in COVID-19. Here immunoSEQ multiplex PCR was the method, and the copy in TCRdb shows in-frame clones only, minus some. The sample consists of about 200,000 clones, 70% to 90% of them appearing once. Input material: PBMCs or T cells enriched from blood (not recorded which). The receptors shown here come from a woman aged 18-29 years who had recovered from COVID-19. CDR3s include the opening cysteine and the closing phenylalanine or tryptophan. D genes are given only for firm matches. The size field is filled for only some rows; it gives once, few, many or a size class.

J: TRBJ2-5
D: .
size: .
V: TRBV18
DNA: TGTGCCAGCTCAACCACAGGTACACAGACCCAGTACTTC
CDR3: CASSTTGTQTQYF

J: TRBJ1-6
D: TRBD1
size: .
V: TRBV9
DNA: TGTGCCAGCAGCGGTAGACAGGGTAAAAATTCACCCCTCCACTTT
CDR3: CASSGRQGKNSPLHF

J: TRBJ2-5
D: .
size: .
V: TRBV29-1
DNA: TGCAGCGCAGCACCCTCGGGGACTTCCTCGTACCAAGAGACCCAGTACTTC
CDR3: CSAAPSGTSSYQETQYF

J: TRBJ2-1
D: .
size: .
V: TRBV7-6
DNA: TGTGCCAGCAGCTTATCATCGACAGGAGAGCAGTTCTTC
CDR3: CASSLSSTGEQFF

J: TRBJ1-2
D: .
size: .
V: TRBV7-9
DNA: TGTGCCAGCAGCTTGAGTAGTTCAAAGGGCTACACCTTC
CDR3: CASSLSSSKGYTF

J: TRBJ2-1
D: .
size: .
V: TRBV29-1
DNA: TGCAGCGTTGGCCGGGGAGACAATGAGCAGTTCTTC
CDR3: CSVGRGDNEQFF

J: TRBJ2-2
D: .
size: .
V: TRBV6-5
DNA: TGTGCCAGCAGTCGCGTGAACACCGGGGAGCTGTTTTTT
CDR3: CASSRVNTGELFF

J: TRBJ2-1
D: TRBD1
size: .
V: TRBV4-1
DNA: TGCGCCAGCAGCCAAACACGTAAGACAGGGGAATCCTACAATGAGCAGTTCTTC
CDR3: CASSQTRKTGESYNEQFF

J: TRBJ1-2
D: .
size: few
V: TRBV28
DNA: TGTGCCAGCAGTTTTAGGGGGTCGGTCAGAGGCTACACCTTC
CDR3: CASSFRGSVRGYTF

J: TRBJ1-3
D: .
size: .
V: TRBV6-1
DNA: TGTGCCAGCAGTGAAGGGGGGGGCAGGGTATCTGGAAACACCATATATTTT
CDR3: CASSEGGGRVSGNTIYF

J: TRBJ2-3
D: .
size: .
V: TRBV29-1
DNA: TGCAGCGTTCGTCGAGCTCTCACAGATACGCAGTATTTT
CDR3: CSVRRALTDTQYF

J: TRBJ1-3
D: .
size: .
V: TRBV30
DNA: TGTGCCTGGAGTGTGGGAGGGGTGTTTGGAAACACCATATATTTT
CDR3: CAWSVGGVFGNTIYF

J: TRBJ1-4
D: TRBD1
size: .
V: TRBV10-3
DNA: TGTGCCATCAGACCTGAGACAGGGGGCTTGGAAAAACTGTTTTTT
CDR3: CAIRPETGGLEKLFF

J: TRBJ1-2
D: .
size: .
V: TRBV7-9
DNA: TGTGCCAGCAGCTTAGCCCGGGGGGCCCTCCCATCTACGTTTGGCTACACCTTC
CDR3: CASSLARGALPSTFGYTF

J: TRBJ2-2
D: .
size: .
V: TRBV23-1
DNA: TGCGCCAGCAGTCAATCTTCTCTCGGACACAGGTGGGTGAACACCGGGGAGCTGTTTTTT
CDR3: CASSQSSLGHRWVNTGELFF

J: TRBJ1-1
D: .
size: .
V: TRBV28
DNA: TGTGCCAGCTTTGAAGGGGCGGCTTTCTTT
CDR3: CASFEGAAFF

J: TRBJ2-1
D: TRBD2
size: .
V: TRBV5-5
DNA: TGTGCCAGCAGCTTGGCGACTAGCGGGGGGGCAGGTGAGCAGTTCTTC
CDR3: CASSLATSGGAGEQFF

J: TRBJ2-2
D: TRBD2
size: .
V: TRBV3-1/TRBV3-2
DNA: TGTGCCAGCAGCCTGGCTAGCGGGTCCGGGTCAGGGGAGCTGTTTTTT
CDR3: CASSLASGSGSGELFF

J: TRBJ2-1
D: .
size: .
V: TRBV29-1
DNA: TGCAGCGTTGATCGGGGGAATGAGCAGTTCTTC
CDR3: CSVDRGNEQFF

J: TRBJ1-5
D: .
size: once
V: TRBV28
DNA: TGTGCCAGCAATCAGCCGCGGACAGCTATCAAGCCCCAGCATTTT
CDR3: CASNQPRTAIKPQHF

J: TRBJ1-2
D: TRBD1
size: .
V: TRBV5-1
DNA: TGCGCCAACAGCCCGGACAGGGGAACCTCCTATGGCTACACCTTC
CDR3: CANSPDRGTSYGYTF

J: TRBJ2-3
D: .
size: .
V: TRBV27
DNA: TGTGCCAGCAGCCCCCCAAGGGGGATGGCCACAGATACGCAGTATTTT
CDR3: CASSPPRGMATDTQYF

J: TRBJ2-7
D: TRBD1
size: .
V: TRBV13
DNA: TGTGCCAGCAGCTTAGGGGCCCGGACAGGGATATTCTACGAGCAGTACTTC
CDR3: CASSLGARTGIFYEQYF

J: TRBJ1-5
D: TRBD1
size: .
V: TRBV30
DNA: TGTGCCTGGAGTAAAGGGGGCAAGCCCCAGCATTTT
CDR3: CAWSKGGKPQHF

J: TRBJ2-7
D: .
size: .
V: TRBV28
DNA: TGTGCCAGCCTAGACAGTGTCACCTACGAGCAGTACTTC
CDR3: CASLDSVTYEQYF

J: TRBJ2-7
D: TRBD1
size: .
V: TRBV5-1
DNA: TGCGCCAGCAGAATAACACAGGGGGCGGACACGAACTACGAGCAGTACTTC
CDR3: CASRITQGADTNYEQYF

J: TRBJ2-7
D: TRBD2
size: few
V: TRBV19
DNA: TGTGCCAGTAGCCTAACCGGGACTAGCGGCTACGAGCAGTACTTC
CDR3: CASSLTGTSGYEQYF

J: TRBJ1-4
D: TRBD1
size: .
V: TRBV19
DNA: TGTGCCAGTAGTACCTTACCGGGACAGAAAGCAACTAATGAAAAACTGTTTTTT
CDR3: CASSTLPGQKATNEKLFF

J: TRBJ1-2
D: TRBD1
size: .
V: TRBV4-1
DNA: TGCGCCAGCAGCCAAGATCCTTTCGGAGGGGGCGCCTATGGCTACACCTTC
CDR3: CASSQDPFGGGAYGYTF

J: TRBJ1-3
D: .
size: .
V: TRBV5-5
DNA: TGTGCCAGCAGCTGGCGTAGGGACAACTCTGGAAACACCATATATTTT
CDR3: CASSWRRDNSGNTIYF

J: TRBJ2-7
D: .
size: .
V: TRBV5-1
DNA: TGCGCCAGCAGCTTGGGCGGGATCGGGGCCTACGAGCAGTACTTC
CDR3: CASSLGGIGAYEQYF

J: TRBJ2-3
D: .
size: once
V: TRBV28
DNA: TGTGCCAGCAGTGCCGGTCTGAACACAGATACGCAGTATTTT
CDR3: CASSAGLNTDTQYF

J: TRBJ2-7
D: TRBD1
size: .
V: TRBV18
DNA: TGTGCCAGCTCACCGAATGGGGGTATGGCGCAGGGGGCGGCGGATGAGCAGTACTTC
CDR3: CASSPNGGMAQGAADEQYF